The rows below give T cell receptor beta chains drawn from one sample of a study of T cells in Graves' hyperthyroidism and ophthalmopathy. TCRdb fed the multiplex PCR reads into MiXCR, producing one record per CDR3 protein. The sample lists roughly 500,000 distinct CDR3 sequences; 35% to 55% were seen once. Sequencing input: peripheral blood or thyroid tissue (not recorded which). These receptors were collected from an adult woman with Graves' disease, either hyperthyroidism or ophthalmopathy (not recorded which). Both conserved end residues are part of each CDR3. D genes are given only for firm matches. Some rows have no size entry. The others give once, few or many, or a class for an expanded clone.

d_gene,j_gene,v_gene,abundance,CDR3nt,CDR3aa
TRBD1,TRBJ2-7,TRBV15,-,TGTGCCACCAGCAGAGAATGGCAGGGGGCCTACGAGCAGTACTTC,CATSREWQGAYEQYF
-,TRBJ1-4,TRBV5-1,-,TGCGCCAGCAGGGGTGCGGCAGAAAAACTGTTTTTT,CASRGAAEKLFF
-,TRBJ2-7,TRBV4-3,-,TGCGCCAGCAGCCAAGATGAGTGGTACGAGCAGTACTTC,CASSQDEWYEQYF
TRBD1,TRBJ2-7,TRBV7-9,-,TGTGCCAGCAGCTTCTTGGGACAGGCCTACGAGCAGTACTTC,CASSFLGQAYEQYF
-,TRBJ2-6,TRBV10-3,many,TGTGCCATCAGTGAAATGTCTGGGGCCAACGTCCTGACTTTC,CAISEMSGANVLTF
-,TRBJ2-7,TRBV2,few,TGTGCCAGCAGTGAGCAGGGGATGGGCGAGCAGTACTTC,CASSEQGMGEQYF
-,TRBJ2-7,TRBV10-3,many,TGTGCCATCCGGGACGGGGCCTACGAGCAGTACTTC,CAIRDGAYEQYF
-,TRBJ2-5,TRBV29-1,-,TGCAGCGTTGAAGAGGGGGCTCAAGAGACCCAGTACTTC,CSVEEGAQETQYF
TRBD1,TRBJ1-4,TRBV15,-,TGTGCCACCAGCAGGGGGACAGGGAATGAAAAACTGTTTTTT,CATSRGTGNEKLFF
-,TRBJ1-6,TRBV4-1,many,TGCGCCAGCAGCCTGGGGGGAGAATCACCCCTCCACTTT,CASSLGGESPLHF
-,TRBJ1-2,TRBV7-9,-,TGTGCCAGCAGCTCCACAGCGACAGATAACTATGGCTACACCTTC,CASSSTATDNYGYTF
TRBD1,TRBJ1-2,TRBV11-2,many,TGTGCCAGCAGCCTATTAGCCAGCGCCGGGACAGGGGATGGCTACACCTTC,CASSLLASAGTGDGYTF
-,TRBJ1-4,TRBV14,-,TGTGCCAGCAGCAAAGGACAAGGGGAAAAACTGTTTTTT,CASSKGQGEKLFF
TRBD1,TRBJ2-6,TRBV7-8,-,TGTGCCAGCAGCCTCGGAAGGGCAGGGGGATACAACTCTGGGGCCAACGTCCTGACTTTC,CASSLGRAGGYNSGANVLTF
-,TRBJ2-7,TRBV10-3,-,TGTGCCATCAGTGGTAGGACCGGGGGCAACGAGCAGTACTTC,CAISGRTGGNEQYF
-,TRBJ2-7,TRBV4-1,many,TGCGCCAGCAGCCAAGAAGGGATTAGCGGACACTACGAGCAGTACTTC,CASSQEGISGHYEQYF
-,TRBJ2-3,TRBV7-3,-,TGTGCCAGCAGCAGGGGTGGAGCCGGGAACACAGATACGCAGTATTTT,CASSRGGAGNTDTQYF
TRBD1,TRBJ2-7,TRBV27,many,TGTGCCAGCAGTTCGGGGACAGCTACCTACGAGCAGTACTTC,CASSSGTATYEQYF
TRBD1,TRBJ2-2,TRBV5-1,-,TGCGCCAGCAGCGACGGGACAGGGGCAGACACCGGGGAGCTGTTTTTT,CASSDGTGADTGELFF
TRBD1,TRBJ1-2,TRBV28,many,TGTGCCAGCATCGCCCTCGGACAGGCCCGCTATGGCTACACCTTC,CASIALGQARYGYTF
-,TRBJ1-3,TRBV7-8,-,TGTGCCAGCTCCCGAGGAAACACCATATATTTT,CASSRGNTIYF
TRBD1,TRBJ2-7,TRBV20-1,-,TGCAGTGCCTCTCCGCCGGGACAGGTCTACGAGCAGTACTTC,CSASPPGQVYEQYF
-,TRBJ2-2,TRBV6-5,many,TGTGCCAGCAGAAAAGACAGTCCGAACACCGGGGAGCTGTTTTTT,CASRKDSPNTGELFF
-,TRBJ1-6,TRBV7-9,-,TGTGCCAGCAGCCCTTGGGAGGCCTCCTCACCCCTCCACTTT,CASSPWEASSPLHF
-,TRBJ2-5,TRBV2,once,TGTGCCAGCAGTGAAGGGGGGCAGACCCAGTACTTC,CASSEGGQTQYF
-,TRBJ1-5,TRBV12-3/TRBV12-4,-,TGTGCCAGCACACAACAGCATTTT,CASTQQHF
-,TRBJ2-7,TRBV7-9,many,TGTGCCAGCAGCTTAGAGGTTTGGGGGGAAGAGCAGTACTTC,CASSLEVWGEEQYF
TRBD2,TRBJ2-5,TRBV24-1,few,TGTGCCACCAGCAGAGATCCTGGCGGGAGGCAAGAGACCCAGTACTTC,CATSRDPGGRQETQYF
TRBD1,TRBJ1-1,TRBV29-1,once,TGCAGCGTCGCCAGCAGTTGGCCGGGACAGGGAAACACTGAAGCTTTCTTT,CSVASSWPGQGNTEAFF
-,TRBJ1-1,TRBV28,-,TGTGCCAGCAGTCCGCGACTTAGAGCTTTCTTT,CASSPRLRAFF
TRBD2,TRBJ2-7,TRBV25-1,many,TGTGCCAGCGTAGCGGGAGGGCACTACGAGCAGTACTTC,CASVAGGHYEQYF
-,TRBJ1-5,TRBV7-9,few,TGTGCCAGCAGCTTAGAGGCAGGGCAGCCGTTGGCCCAGCATTTT,CASSLEAGQPLAQHF
-,TRBJ1-4,TRBV7-2,-,TGTGCCAGCAGCTTAAGTGGAACACTGAAGGAAAAACTGTTTTTT,CASSLSGTLKEKLFF
-,TRBJ1-5,TRBV20-1,-,TGCAGTGAAATACAGGGTATTGTTTCCAATCAGCCCCAGCATTTT,CSEIQGIVSNQPQHF
-,TRBJ1-1,TRBV2,-,TGTGCCAGCATTAACCTGAACACTGAAGCTTTCTTT,CASINLNTEAFF
TRBD1,TRBJ2-7,TRBV7-2,-,TGTGCCAGCAGTCTAAGGTCTCAGGGGGAGCCCTACGAGCAGTACTTC,CASSLRSQGEPYEQYF
-,TRBJ1-3,TRBV7-9,-,TGTGCCAGCAGCTTCATGAGCTCTGGAAACACCACATATTTT,CASSFMSSGNTTYF
-,TRBJ2-6,TRBV20-1,once,TGCAGTGCTAGGGGGGTTGGTGGGGCCAACGTCCTGACTTTC,CSARGVGGANVLTF
TRBD1,TRBJ1-5,TRBV19,many,TGTGCCAGCACAGGGGTCGGCAATCAGCCCCAGCATTTT,CASTGVGNQPQHF
TRBD1,TRBJ2-7,TRBV5-1,many,TGCGCCAGCAGCCTCGGACAGGGTACTTGGTACGAGCAGTACTTC,CASSLGQGTWYEQYF
-,TRBJ1-2,TRBV6-1,many,TGTGCCAGCAGTGTAGCTGGGTTCGGGGGCTACACCTTC,CASSVAGFGGYTF
-,TRBJ1-4,TRBV5-1,few,TGCGCCAGCAGCTTGTTACAGGGAGGGAATGAAAAACTGTTTTTT,CASSLLQGGNEKLFF
-,TRBJ1-2,TRBV5-5,many,TGTGCCAGCAGCTACATTCAGAGAGCTAACTATGGCTACACCTTC,CASSYIQRANYGYTF
TRBD2,TRBJ2-5,TRBV20-1,many,TGCAGTGCCCGTCGGGCGGGAGCGGGGGAGACCCAGTACTTC,CSARRAGAGETQYF
TRBD1,TRBJ1-1,TRBV5-1,many,TGCGCCAGCACAGACAGGGGAAACAAACAAGCTTTCTTT,CASTDRGNKQAFF
-,TRBJ2-2,TRBV5-5,many,TGTGCCAGCTGGGTTGCCGGGGAGCTGTTTTTT,CASWVAGELFF
-,TRBJ1-5,TRBV6-5,-,TGTGCCAGTAGTATATCGGCCGATAGGCCCCAGCATTTT,CASSISADRPQHF
-,TRBJ1-1,TRBV12-3/TRBV12-4,many,TGTGCCAGCAGTTTTGAAGGGACTGAAGCTTTCTTT,CASSFEGTEAFF
-,TRBJ1-1,TRBV29-1,few,TGCAGCGTTGACTTAAACGGGATGAACACTGAAGCTTTCTTT,CSVDLNGMNTEAFF
TRBD1,TRBJ2-7,TRBV6-1,once,TGTGCCAGCAGTCAGGAAGACAGGGTCGTAAAGTACTTC,CASSQEDRVVKYF
-,TRBJ2-5,TRBV24-1,-,TGTGCCACCAGTGTGGCGTGGGGGAGCTACGTGACCCAGTACTTC,CATSVAWGSYVTQYF
-,TRBJ2-7,TRBV11-2,many,TGTGCCAGCAGCTTAGGACAGGCGGTACGAGGCTCCTACGAGCAGTACTTC,CASSLGQAVRGSYEQYF
-,TRBJ1-1,TRBV11-2,many,TGTGCCAGCAGCTTAGATGGCATTACGAACACTGAAGCTTTCTTT,CASSLDGITNTEAFF
TRBD1,TRBJ1-2,TRBV7-2,-,TGTGCCAGCAGGGGACAGGGAGAAGGTGGCTACACCTTC,CASRGQGEGGYTF
-,TRBJ2-2,TRBV10-3,-,TGTGCCATCAGTGAGACCGCCTACACCGGGGAGCTGTTTTTT,CAISETAYTGELFF
TRBD1,TRBJ1-2,TRBV24-1,many,TGTGCCACCAGTGACCGCCGACAGGGTAGAAGGTTTGACTATGGCTACACCTTC,CATSDRRQGRRFDYGYTF
-,TRBJ2-7,TRBV25-1,-,TGTGCCAGCAGTGGGGGAGAGAGGACCTACGAGCAGTACTTC,CASSGGERTYEQYF
-,TRBJ1-1,TRBV19,many,TGTGCCAGTATTGCAGGGAGAGGCACTGAAGCTTTCTTT,CASIAGRGTEAFF
-,TRBJ1-2,TRBV9,few,TGTGCCAGCAGCGTAGATGCGGGGAAAGATGGCTACACCTTC,CASSVDAGKDGYTF